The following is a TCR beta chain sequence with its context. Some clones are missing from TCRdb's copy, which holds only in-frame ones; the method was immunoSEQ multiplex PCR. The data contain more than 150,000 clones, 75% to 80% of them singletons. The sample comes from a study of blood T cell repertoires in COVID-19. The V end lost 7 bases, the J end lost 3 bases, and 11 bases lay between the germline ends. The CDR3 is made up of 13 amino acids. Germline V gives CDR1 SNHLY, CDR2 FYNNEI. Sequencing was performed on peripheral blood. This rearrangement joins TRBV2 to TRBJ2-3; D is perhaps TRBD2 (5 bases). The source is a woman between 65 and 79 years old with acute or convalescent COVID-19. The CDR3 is CASKEVWTDTQYF. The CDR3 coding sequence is TGTGCCAGCAAGGAGGTTTGGACAGATACGCAGTATTTT.